This entry is about one T cell receptor beta chain. This CDR3 spans 13 amino acids. Trimming pared 5 bases from V and 10 bases from J, leaving 15 bases between. Germline lookup yields CDR1 SNHLY and CDR2 FYNNEI. Noted time point: patch test 3, about 24 weeks after DPC sensitization. The treatment is: therapeutic diphenylcyclopropenone sensitization with weekly scalp DPC. Samples of blood were obtained prior to the application of each patch test. The source of the sample is a study of human T cells and chemical hapten exposure. As for the study in general: DPC at 0.01% went onto the upper back in patch tests, read at 6 days.

Attachment of unique molecular identifiers to individual cDNA molecules was performed in the library. TCRdb fed the RACE reads into MiXCR, producing one record per CDR3 protein. This table holds roughly 71,000 distinct CDR3 sequences, over 8.5% found once. Sequences were derived from whole blood, sampled in connection with sensitization to the hapten diphenylcyclopropenone (DPC). This chain connects TRBV2 to TRBJ2-1, with D possibly matching TRBD2 (6 bases). The clonotype comes from a woman between 45 and 60 years old with alopecia areata. Some clones in this sample may be carry-over from other donors' samples. CDR3 amino acids: CASSRDSDGEQFF. CDR3 bases: TGTGCCAGCAGTAGGGACTCAGACGGCGAGCAGTTCTTC.